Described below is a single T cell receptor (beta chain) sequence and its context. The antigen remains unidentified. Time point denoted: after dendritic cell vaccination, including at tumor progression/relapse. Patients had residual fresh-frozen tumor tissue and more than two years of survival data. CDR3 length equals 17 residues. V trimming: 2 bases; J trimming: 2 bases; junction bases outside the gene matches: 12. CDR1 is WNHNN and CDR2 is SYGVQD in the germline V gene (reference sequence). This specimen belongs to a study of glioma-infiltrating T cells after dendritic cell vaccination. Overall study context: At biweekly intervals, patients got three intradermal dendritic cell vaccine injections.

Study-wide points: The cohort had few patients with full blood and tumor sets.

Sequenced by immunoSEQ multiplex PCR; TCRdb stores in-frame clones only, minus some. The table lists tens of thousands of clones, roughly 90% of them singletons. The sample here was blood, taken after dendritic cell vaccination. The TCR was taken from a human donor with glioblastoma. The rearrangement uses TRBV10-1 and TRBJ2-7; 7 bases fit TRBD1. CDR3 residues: CASSEPNLRGCTYEQYF. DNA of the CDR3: TGCGCCAGCAGTGAGCCGAATCTCAGGGGGTGTACCTACGAGCAGTACTTC.